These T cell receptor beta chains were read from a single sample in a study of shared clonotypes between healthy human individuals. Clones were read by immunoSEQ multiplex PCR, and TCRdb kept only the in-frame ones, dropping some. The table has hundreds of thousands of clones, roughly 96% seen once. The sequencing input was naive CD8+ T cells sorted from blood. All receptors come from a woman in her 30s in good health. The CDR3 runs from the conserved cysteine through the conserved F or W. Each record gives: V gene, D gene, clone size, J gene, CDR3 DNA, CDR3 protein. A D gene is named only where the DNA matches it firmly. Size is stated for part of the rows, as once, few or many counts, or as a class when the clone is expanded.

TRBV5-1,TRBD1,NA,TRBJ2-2,TGCGCCAGCAGCACGGGGACAGGGGCGGCCGGGGAGCTGTTTTTT,CASSTGTGAAGELFF
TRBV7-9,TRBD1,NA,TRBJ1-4,TGTGCCAGCAGCTTGGACAGGGTATACGAAAAACTGTTTTTT,CASSLDRVYEKLFF
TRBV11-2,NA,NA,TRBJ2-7,TGTGCCAGCAGCTTACATTCTTTCGAGCAGTACTTC,CASSLHSFEQYF
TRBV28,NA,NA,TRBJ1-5,TGTGCCAGCGGGGGTTGGGGGCAGGATCAGCCCCAGCATTTT,CASGGWGQDQPQHF
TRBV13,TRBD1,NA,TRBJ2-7,TGTGCCAGCAGCCTAGGACAGGGGTTCTACGAGCAGTACTTC,CASSLGQGFYEQYF
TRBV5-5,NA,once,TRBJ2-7,TGTGCCAGCAGGGCCCCGGGGACGGTAAACTCCTACGAGCAGTACTTC,CASRAPGTVNSYEQYF
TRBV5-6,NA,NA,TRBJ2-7,TGTGCCAGCAGCTTAGGAGTCGTTTCCGAGCAGTACTTC,CASSLGVVSEQYF
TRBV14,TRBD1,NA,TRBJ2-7,TGTGCCAGATCCGGGACAGTCTCCTACGAGCAGTACTTC,CARSGTVSYEQYF
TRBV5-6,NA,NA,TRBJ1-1,TGTGCCAGCAGCTTGCGCGAGAGCACTGAAGCTTTCTTT,CASSLRESTEAFF
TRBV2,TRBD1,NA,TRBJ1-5,TGTGCCAGCAGTGCCGGGACAGGGGTTGGGCAGCCCCAGCATTTT,CASSAGTGVGQPQHF
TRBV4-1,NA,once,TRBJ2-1,TGCGCCAGCAGCCAAGGGGCGGGACGGGGCTACAATGAGCAGTTCTTC,CASSQGAGRGYNEQFF
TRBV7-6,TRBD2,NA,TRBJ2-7,TGTGCCAGCAGCCCCGGAGGGAGCGGGAGCTCCTACGAGCAGTACTTC,CASSPGGSGSSYEQYF
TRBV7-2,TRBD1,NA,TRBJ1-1,TGTGCCAGCAGCTTATGGGACAGGGGTTGGGCTGAAGCTTTCTTT,CASSLWDRGWAEAFF
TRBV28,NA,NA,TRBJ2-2,TGTGCGAAAAGTAGGGATCGGACCGGGGAGCTGTTTTTT,CAKSRDRTGELFF
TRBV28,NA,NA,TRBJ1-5,TGTGCCAGCAGGGGAAGGGGGGGGCAGTCAAATCAGCCCCAGCATTTT,CASRGRGGQSNQPQHF
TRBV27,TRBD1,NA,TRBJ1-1,TGTGCCAGTTCAACAGGGGTGTTGGTAACTGAAGCTTTCTTT,CASSTGVLVTEAFF
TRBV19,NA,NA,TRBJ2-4,TGTGCCAGTAGTATAGGTAGCGGAATAGCCAAAAACATTCAGTACTTC,CASSIGSGIAKNIQYF
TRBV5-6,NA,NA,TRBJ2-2,TGTGCCAGCAGCTTTCGCAGGGGTAACACCGGGGAGCTGTTTTTT,CASSFRRGNTGELFF
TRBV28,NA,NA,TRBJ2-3,TGTGCCAGCAGTGTACCCCGTTTCGGTAACACAGATACGCAGTATTTT,CASSVPRFGNTDTQYF
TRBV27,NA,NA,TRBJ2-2,TGTGCCAGCAGTTTAAGAGGGGAATATTTCCCCGGGGAGCTGTTTTTT,CASSLRGEYFPGELFF
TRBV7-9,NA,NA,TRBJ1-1,TGTGCCTCCGTAACGGGATGGAACACTGAAGCTTTCTTT,CASVTGWNTEAFF